This TCR beta chain was identified during a study of control samples from healthy donors and cancer patients. Sequencing was performed with immunoSEQ multiplex PCR; in TCRdb, only in-frame clones are kept and a portion is missing. This sample has over 200,000 clones, with about four fifths found just once. The CDR3 is 16 residues long. Unmatched junction bases numbered 9, after V lost 3 bases and J lost 6 bases. CDR1 KGHSH and CDR2 LQKENI come from the germline V gene. This clone was seen more than once but under ten times. The specimen sequenced was PBMCs. The chain combines TRBV18 with TRBJ1-4; 8 bases fit TRBD1. This receptor was identified in an older woman with lung cancer. CDR3 DNA: TGTGCCAGCTCACCTTCCACAGGGGGAAACTATGAAAAACTGTTTTTT. Its translation: CASSPSTGGNYEKLFF.